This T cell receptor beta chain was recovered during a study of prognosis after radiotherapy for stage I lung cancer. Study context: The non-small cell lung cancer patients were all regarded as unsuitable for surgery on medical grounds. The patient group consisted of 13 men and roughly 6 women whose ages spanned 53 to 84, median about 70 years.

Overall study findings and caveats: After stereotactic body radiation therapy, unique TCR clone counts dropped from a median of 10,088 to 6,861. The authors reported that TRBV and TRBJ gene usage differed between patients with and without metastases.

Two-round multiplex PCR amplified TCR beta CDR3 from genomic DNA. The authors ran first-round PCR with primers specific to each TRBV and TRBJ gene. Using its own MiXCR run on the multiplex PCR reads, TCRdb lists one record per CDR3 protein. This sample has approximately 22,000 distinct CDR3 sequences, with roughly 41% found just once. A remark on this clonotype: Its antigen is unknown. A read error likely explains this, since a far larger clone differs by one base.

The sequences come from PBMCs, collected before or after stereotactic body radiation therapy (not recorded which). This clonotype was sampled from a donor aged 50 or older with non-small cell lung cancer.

Written as DNA, the CDR3 is TGTGCCGGCAGCCCTAGGACTAGCGGAACCTACAATGAGCAGTTCTTC. Its protein product is CAGSPRTSGTYNEQFF. The chain uses TRBV11-2 and TRBJ2-1; 10 nucleotides line up with TRBD2. Germline V gene lookup returns CDR1 SGHAT and CDR2 FQNNGV. The CDR3 has 16 amino acids. Full variable domain (outside the CDR3, taken from reference TRBV11-2 and TRBJ2-1): EAGVAQSPRYKIIEKRQSVAFWCNPISGHATLYWYQQILGQGPKLLIQFQNNGVVDDSQLPKDRFSAERLKGVDSTLKIQPAKLEDSAVYLCAGSPRTSGTYNEQFFGPGTRLTVL.